This entry lists 16 T cell receptor beta chains sequenced from one sample in a study of metastatic and nonmetastatic thyroid tumors. TCRdb called clones again from the PCR reads with MiXCR. The sample carries 50,000 or so clones, 22% recorded once. Patients underwent thyroid surgery, and none had received any treatment before it. Input material: blood. The receptors shown here come from a male donor with papillary thyroid cancer or a benign thyroid nodule (not recorded which). Some clones in this sample may be carry-over from other donors' samples.

The table lists this clone with a count of one. The V gene is TRBV7-3, the J gene TRBJ2-3, with TRBD1 identical over 7 bases. J lost 2 bases, V lost 0 bases, and 2 bases had no gene match. The CDR3 has 15 amino acids. Looked up from germline, CDR1 is SGHTA and CDR2 is FQGTGA. CDR3 DNA sequence: TGTGCCAGCAGCTTAACGGGACAGTTCACAGATACGCAGTATTTT. Its translation: CASSLTGQFTDTQYF.

The chain recombines TRBV5-1 with TRBJ2-3, with D perhaps TRBD1 (6 bases). This CDR3 has 14 amino acids. V lost 4 bases and J 2 bases, leaving 11 bases between the germline ends. Germline V CDR1 and CDR2: SGHRS, YFSETQ. The CDR3: CASSKGHSTDTQYF. The DNA of the CDR3 is TGCGCCAGCAGCAAGGGACATTCCACAGATACGCAGTATTTT.

The rearrangement uses TRBV18 and TRBJ2-7; 9 bases are a match to TRBD2. After removal of 5 bases from V and 4 bases from J, the junction contained 6 bases not matched to a gene. Germline V gives CDR1 KGHSH, CDR2 LQKENI. The CDR3 contains 14 residues. The CDR3 sequence is CASSRLAETYEQYF. Here the CDR3 DNA reads TGTGCCAGCTCAAGACTAGCGGAGACGTACGAGCAGTACTTC.

By frequency in the sample, this clone is medium-sized. The chain combines TRBV24-1 with TRBJ1-3, with D possibly matching TRBD1 (5 bases). From germline, CDR1 is KGHDR and CDR2 SFDVKD. V gave up 0 bases and J gave up 2 bases, with 10 bases separating them. The CDR3 totals 16 residues. CDR3 in amino acids: CATSDLRRQTGNTIYF. The DNA of the CDR3 is TGTGCCACCAGTGATTTGCGAAGACAGACTGGAAACACCATATATTTT.

The V call is TRBV6-4, the J call TRBJ2-1; weak D call: TRBD1 (6 bases). Looked up from germline, CDR1 is MRHNA and CDR2 is SNTAGT. Trimming removed 3 bases from V and 2 bases from J, with 11 bases in between. The CDR3 consists of 15 residues. The CDR3 region is CASSEGAGAYNEQFF. The CDR3 region has the DNA TGTGCCAGCAGTGAAGGGGCAGGGGCCTACAATGAGCAGTTCTTC.

The chain combines TRBV18 with TRBJ2-7, with 10 positions matching TRBD2. Losses at the gene ends were 4 bases for V and 4 bases for J; bases not matched to a gene: 4. The CDR3 consists of 14 residues. Germline lookup yields CDR1 KGHSH and CDR2 LQKENI. The CDR3 is CASSLSSGGYEQYF. The CDR3 coding sequence is TGTGCCAGCTCACTCTCTAGCGGGGGATACGAGCAGTACTTC.

This clone was picked up many times. The V call is TRBV5-1, the J call TRBJ2-2; TRBD2 agrees at 10 bases. The length of the CDR3 is 17 residues. After removal of 0 bases from V and 5 bases from J, the junction contained 7 bases not matched to a gene. Per germline, CDR1 SGHRS and CDR2 YFSETQ. The CDR3 DNA reads TGCGCCAGCAGCTTGGACATACTAGCGGGACAAACCGGGGAGCTGTTTTTT. Translated, it gives CASSLDILAGQTGELFF.

The V and J genes are TRBV5-8 and TRBJ2-3; unclear D gene. The CDR3 is 14 amino acids. V dropped 2 bases and J dropped 4 bases, with 11 bases sitting between them. The germline CDR1 and CDR2 sequences are SGHTS and YDEGEE. The CDR3 protein is CASSFHPGADTQYF. CDR3 nucleotide sequence: TGTGCCAGCAGCTTCCACCCCGGCGCAGATACGCAGTATTTT. The variable domain in full, completed from reference TRBV5-8 and TRBJ2-3, reads EAGVTQSPTHLIKTRGQQATLRCSPISGHTSVYWYQQALGLGLQFLLWYDEGEERNRGNFPPRFSGRQFPNYSSELNVNALELEDSALYLCASSFHPGADTQYFGPGTRLTVL.

At least ten counts were recorded for this clone. This chain links TRBV7-6 with TRBJ2-7; TRBD2 matches at 9 bases. The CDR3 sequence is 15 residues long. V lost 5 bases and J lost 2; bases outside the gene matches: 7. Per germline, CDR1 SGHVS and CDR2 FNYEAQ. The CDR3 spells CASSPRLAETYEQYF. Written as DNA, the CDR3 is TGTGCCAGCAGCCCCAGACTAGCGGAGACCTACGAGCAGTACTTC.

The V call is TRBV5-1, the J call TRBJ1-2; perhaps TRBD1 as D (6 bases). The CDR3 runs to 13 residues. Germline CDR1 and CDR2: SGHRS and YFSETQ. V dropped 0 bases and J dropped 4 bases, with 7 bases sitting between them. CDR3 DNA sequence: TGCGCCAGCAGCTTGGTGGACAGCTATGGCTACACCTTC. Translating gives CASSLVDSYGYTF. The full variable domain, completed using reference TRBV5-1 and TRBJ1-2, is KAGVTQTPRYLIKTRGQQVTLSCSPISGHRSVSWYQQTPGQGLQFLFEYFSETQRNKGNFPGRFSGRQFSNSRSEMNVSTLELGDSALYLCASSLVDSYGYTFGSGTRLTVV.

As concerns this clone: Distinct nucleotide sequences in the sample also encode this CDR3. The chain uses TRBV11-2 and TRBJ2-2; D uncertain. There are 16 residues in the CDR3. V lost 5 bases, J lost 0 bases, and 13 bases lay in between. From germline, CDR1 is SGHAT and CDR2 FQNNGV. The CDR3 bases are TGTGCCAGCAGCCGATTCGACTCAGCGAACACCGGGGAGCTGTTTTTT. Amino acid sequence: CASSRFDSANTGELFF.

In its sample, this clone was seen many times. V usage is TRBV19 and J usage is TRBJ2-1, with TRBD1 matching 9 bases. Germline lookup yields CDR1 LNHDA and CDR2 SQIVND (reference sequence). V lost 2 bases and J lost 9; bases outside the gene matches: 8. The CDR3 consists of 15 residues. The CDR3 sequence is CASSIPGQGMGEQFF. The CDR3 DNA sequence: TGTGCCAGTAGTATACCGGGACAGGGAATGGGTGAGCAGTTCTTC.

A remark on this clone: A read error may account for a junction end that differs from germline. The J gene is TRBJ1-6, the V gene TRBV5-1; a weak D match, TRBD1 (5 bases). The length of the CDR3 is 15 residues. The germline CDR1 and CDR2 sequences are SGHRS and YFSETQ. The CDR3 region has the DNA TGCGCCAGCAGCTTGTCGACGTCGGACAATTCACCCCTCTACTTT. Encoded protein: CASSLSTSDNSPLYF.

The chain uses TRBV18 and TRBJ2-7, with D tentatively TRBD1 or TRBD2 (5 bases each). The germline gives CDR1 KGHSH, CDR2 LQKENI. With 0 bases removed from V and 3 bases from J, the gap between germline ends came to 9 bases. The CDR3 loop spans 14 amino acids. The DNA of the CDR3 is TGTGCCAGCTCACCACCGGGACCCTTCTACGAGCAGTACTTC. Translating it yields CASSPPGPFYEQYF.

The V and J genes are TRBV18 and TRBJ1-2; D uncertain. Trimming removed 3 bases at V and 4 bases at J, with 9 bases between. The length of the CDR3 is 13 residues. Germline assignment: CDR1 KGHSH and CDR2 LQKENI. CDR3 coding DNA: TGTGCCAGCTCACCGGGCACTAGCTATGGCTACACCTTC. Its protein product is CASSPGTSYGYTF. Combining the CDR3 with reference TRBV18 and TRBJ1-2 gives the whole variable domain NAGVMQNPRHLVRRRGQEARLRCSPMKGHSHVYWYRQLPEEGLKFMVYLQKENIIDESGMPKERFSAEFPKEGPSILRIQQVVRGDSAAYFCASSPGTSYGYTFGSGTRLTVV.

In its sample, this clone was seen many times. The V call is TRBV10-2, the J call TRBJ1-2, with unresolved D. The V gene's germline CDR1 is WSHSY and CDR2 SAAADI. V dropped 4 bases and J dropped 3 bases, with 12 bases sitting between them. This CDR3 contains 14 residues. The CDR3 DNA reads TGCGCCAGCAGTGTAAGCGGTCCGGACTATGGCTACACCTTC. It codes for CASSVSGPDYGYTF.